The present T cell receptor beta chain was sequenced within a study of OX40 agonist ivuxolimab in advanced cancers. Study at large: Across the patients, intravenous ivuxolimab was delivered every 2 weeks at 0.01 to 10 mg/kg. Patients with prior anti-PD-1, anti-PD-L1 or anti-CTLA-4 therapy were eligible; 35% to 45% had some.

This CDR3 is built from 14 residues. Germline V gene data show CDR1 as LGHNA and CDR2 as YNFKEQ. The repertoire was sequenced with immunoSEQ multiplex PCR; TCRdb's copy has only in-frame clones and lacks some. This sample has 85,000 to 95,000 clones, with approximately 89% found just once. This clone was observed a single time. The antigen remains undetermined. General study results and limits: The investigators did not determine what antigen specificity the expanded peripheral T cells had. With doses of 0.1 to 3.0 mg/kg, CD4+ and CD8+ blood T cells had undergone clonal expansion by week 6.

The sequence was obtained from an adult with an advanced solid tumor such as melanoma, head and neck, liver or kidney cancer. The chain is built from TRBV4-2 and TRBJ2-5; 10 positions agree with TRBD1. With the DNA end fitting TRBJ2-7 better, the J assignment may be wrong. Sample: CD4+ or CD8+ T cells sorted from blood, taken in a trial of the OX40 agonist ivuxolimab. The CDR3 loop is CASSHGQGEYEQYF. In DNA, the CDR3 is TGTGCCAGCAGCCACGGACAGGGGGAGTACGAGCAGTACTTC.